Listed below are T cell receptor beta chains from one sample, sequenced in a study of graft-versus-host responses after intestinal transplantation. Here immunoSEQ multiplex PCR was the method, and the copy in TCRdb shows in-frame clones only, minus some. The sample shows some 15,000 clones, around 35% of them seen only once. Material: alloreactive CD4+ T cells from a mixed lymphocyte reaction culture, obtained before intestinal transplant. These receptors were collected from a human patient who received an intestinal transplant. The CDR3 runs from the conserved cysteine through the conserved F or W. The D gene is left open where the match is weak. Rows may omit the clone size; those that give it use once, few, many or a size class.

d_call clone_size j_call v_call cdr3_aa cdr3_nt
. few TRBJ1-1 TRBV19 CASFPLGAVTEAFF TGTGCCAGTTTCCCGTTAGGTGCCGTCACTGAAGCTTTCTTT
. . TRBJ2-3 TRBV5-5 CASSRAGLTDTQYF TGTGCCAGTTCGAGGGCAGGACTCACAGATACGCAGTATTTT
TRBD2 few TRBJ2-5 TRBV10-2 CASRRAGGLETQYF TGCGCCAGCAGGAGAGCGGGGGGTCTAGAGACCCAGTACTTC
TRBD1 . TRBJ2-7 TRBV7-9 CASSLDRGTYEQYF TGTGCCAGCAGCTTAGACAGGGGCACCTACGAGCAGTACTTC
TRBD1 few TRBJ1-4 TRBV10-2 CASGDRGPEKLFF TGCGCCAGCGGCGACAGGGGGCCTGAAAAACTGTTTTTT
. few TRBJ2-7 TRBV6-5 CASSTGGVEQYF TGTGCCAGCAGTACAGGGGGGGTCGAGCAGTACTTC
. few TRBJ1-4 TRBV14 CASSQGFGLRDEKLFF TGTGCCAGCAGCCAGGGCTTCGGGTTAAGGGATGAAAAACTGTTTTTT
. . TRBJ2-5 TRBV5-6 CASSLDRYQETQYF TGTGCCAGCAGCTTGGACAGATACCAAGAGACCCAGTACTTC
. . TRBJ1-1 TRBV6-5 CASSYSRVASTEAFF TGTGCCAGCAGTTATTCAAGGGTGGCGAGCACTGAAGCTTTCTTT
TRBD2 few TRBJ2-2 TRBV5-1 CASSSGWSGANTGELFF TGCGCCAGCAGCTCGGGATGGAGCGGGGCGAACACCGGGGAGCTGTTTTTT
. few TRBJ1-5 TRBV7-9 CASSLRGDDQPQHF TGTGCCAGCAGCTTACGCGGGGACGATCAGCCCCAGCATTTT
. . TRBJ1-5 TRBV28 CASTRPGYSNQPQHF TGTGCCAGCACCCGACCGGGATATAGCAATCAGCCCCAGCATTTT
TRBD1 . TRBJ1-1 TRBV6-6 CASSYRQGETEAFF TGTGCCAGCAGTTACAGACAGGGGGAGACTGAAGCTTTCTTT
TRBD2 . TRBJ2-5 TRBV5-4 CASSKAGGQEAQYF TGTGCCAGCAGCAAAGCGGGGGGACAAGAGGCCCAGTACTTC
. few TRBJ1-2 TRBV7-3 CASSQPVGGYTF TGTGCCAGCAGCCAACCGGTGGGAGGCTACACCTTC
TRBD1 . TRBJ2-7 TRBV7-9 CASSFRDRAQEQYF TGTGCCAGCAGCTTCCGGGACAGGGCGCAAGAGCAGTACTTC
TRBD2 . TRBJ2-3 TRBV4-2 CASSQDALAGPSTDTQYF TGTGCCAGCAGCCAAGATGCACTAGCGGGACCTAGCACAGATACGCAGTATTTT
. . TRBJ2-6 TRBV11-2 CASSTLVSGANVLTF TGTGCCAGCAGCACACTAGTCTCTGGGGCCAACGTCCTGACTTTC
TRBD1 . TRBJ2-6 TRBV5-1 CASSLGDRGIPYSGANVLTF TGCGCCAGCAGCTTGGGGGACAGGGGGATCCCTTACTCTGGGGCCAACGTCCTGACTTTC
. few TRBJ2-3 TRBV29-1 CSLEEGAGDTQYF TGCAGCCTAGAGGAGGGGGCAGGAGATACGCAGTATTTT
. . TRBJ2-1 TRBV6-6 CASSYDGTYNEQFF TGTGCCAGCAGTTACGACGGGACCTACAATGAGCAGTTCTTC
. once TRBJ2-5 TRBV14 CASSPILGGQETQYF TGTGCCAGCAGCCCGATTCTCGGGGGCCAAGAGACCCAGTACTTC
. . TRBJ1-3 TRBV19 CASSIISSGNTIYF TGTGCCAGTAGTATCATAAGCTCTGGAAACACCATATATTTT
. . TRBJ1-5 TRBV6-5 CASQTGTYSNQPQHF TGTGCCAGCCAGACAGGAACATATAGCAATCAGCCCCAGCATTTT
TRBD1 few TRBJ2-3 TRBV7-6 CASSQAGTGSDTQYF TGTGCCAGCAGCCAAGCCGGGACAGGCTCAGATACGCAGTATTTT